One and the same sample provided the 21 T cell receptor beta chains below, sequenced in a study of cytomegalovirus exposure and HLA in healthy donors. The PCR ran on 60 Vbeta and 13 Jbeta primers. Libraries were prepared by immunoSEQ multiplex PCR; TCRdb keeps only in-frame clonotypes and omits some of them. This table has 75,000 to 100,000 clones, 65% to 80% appearing once. The sequencing sample was made of PBMCs. These receptors were collected from a female donor in good health and CMV-seropositive.

The chain employs TRBV7-9 and TRBJ1-2; D perhaps matches TRBD1 (5 bases). This CDR3 contains 15 residues. The V end was cut by 0 bases, the J end by 8 bases, with 16 bases between. Per the germline V gene, CDR1 is SEHNR and CDR2 is FQNEAQ (reference sequence). This CDR3 is CASSLAGSQGGGYTF. The CDR3 bases are TGTGCCAGCAGCTTAGCCGGTAGCCAGGGCGGCGGCTACACCTTC.

This clone was counted a single time. The V gene is TRBV4-3, the J gene TRBJ1-4; tentatively, D is TRBD1 (5 bases). Trimming removed 0 bases from V and 6 bases from J, with 17 bases in between. This CDR3 is 17 amino acids long. The V gene's germline CDR1 is LGHNA and CDR2 YSLEER. CDR3 sequence: CASSQEIFGRVYEKLFF. In nucleotides, the CDR3 is TGCGCCAGCAGCCAAGAAATCTTCGGCAGGGTCTATGAAAAACTGTTTTTT.

V gene TRBV5-1 combines with J gene TRBJ2-7; 7 bases are shared with TRBD1. The length of the CDR3 is 15 residues. The J segment lost 2 bases and the V segment lost 4 bases, leaving 9 bases of the junction unmatched. Looked up from germline, CDR1 is SGHRS and CDR2 is YFSETQ. In nucleotides, the CDR3 is TGCGCCAGCAGCCGCGGACAGGCAGTTACCTACGAGCAGTACTTC. It translates to CASSRGQAVTYEQYF.

The chain is built from TRBV7-8 and TRBJ2-7; 8 bases match TRBD1. CDR1 SGHVS and CDR2 FQNEAQ come from the germline V gene. Trimming removed 5 bases from V and 4 bases from J; junction bases left unmatched: 7. The CDR3 runs to 14 residues. The CDR3 loop reads CASSEDRGPYEQYF. CDR3 nucleotide sequence: TGTGCCAGCAGCGAAGACAGGGGTCCATACGAGCAGTACTTC.

This clone was observed a handful of times. The chain carries TRBV6-5 and TRBJ1-5; perhaps TRBD1 as D (6 bases). This CDR3 is 14 amino acids long. In germline, CDR1 is MNHEY, CDR2 SVGAGI. V lost 7 bases, J lost 2 bases, and 12 bases lay in between. CDR3 DNA: TGTGCCAGCAAAAGGACAGATGGCAATCAGCCCCAGCATTTT. Translating gives CASKRTDGNQPQHF.

This chain joins TRBV15 and TRBJ1-6; D unresolved. The CDR3 loop spans 17 amino acids. V lost 0 bases and J 0 bases, leaving 9 bases between the germline ends. CDR1 LNHNV and CDR2 YYDKDF come from the germline V gene (reference sequence). CDR3 coding DNA: TGTGCCACCAGCAGAGATCGGGTGAGCTCCTATAATTCACCCCTCCACTTT. It encodes CATSRDRVSSYNSPLHF. The whole variable domain, filled in from reference TRBV15 and TRBJ1-6, reads DAMVIQNPRYQVTQFGKPVTLSCSQTLNHNVMYWYQQKSSQAPKLLFHYYDKDFNNEADTPDNFQSRRPNTSFCFLDIRSPGLGDTAMYLCATSRDRVSSYNSPLHFGNGTRLTVT.

This clone showed up just once. This chain joins TRBV30 and TRBJ2-7; 8 nucleotides align to TRBD1. CDR1 is GTSNPN, CDR2 SVGIG, per germline (reference sequence). This CDR3 is 15 amino acids long. V lost 8 bases, J lost 5 bases, and 17 bases stayed unmatched. CDR3 in DNA: TGTGCCCTTTCTCAGGGGGCCAGGGCTATCGACGAGCAGTACTTC. It specifies CALSQGARAIDEQYF.

CDR3 DNA sequence: TGTGCCAGCAGCTCCTCATCGGGACAGACCTACGAGCAGTACTTC. This gives the protein CASSSSSGQTYEQYF. The V and J genes are TRBV11-2 and TRBJ2-7; TRBD1 aligns across 7 bases. Germline V CDR1 and CDR2: SGHAT, FQNNGV. This CDR3 spans 15 amino acids. V was clipped by 4 bases and J by 2 bases; unmatched bases: 8.

This clone occurred a few times. This specimen includes other DNA sequences encoding the same CDR3. CDR3 region: CAWSSGASTDTQYF. Here the CDR3 DNA reads TGTGCCTGGAGTTCAGGCGCTAGCACAGATACGCAGTATTTT. The chain has TRBV30 and TRBJ2-3; D is undetermined. Trimming took 2 bases from V and 0 from J, leaving 9 bases between them. Germline V CDR1 and CDR2: GTSNPN, SVGIG (reference sequence). CDR3 length: 14 amino acids.

This clone was picked up one time. The chain has TRBV6-5 and TRBJ2-7, with D perhaps TRBD1 (5 bases). Trimming shortened V by 7 bases and J by 5 bases, and 15 bases separated the two germline ends. The germline gives CDR1 MNHEY, CDR2 SVGAGI. The CDR3 is 13 amino acids. CDR3 amino acids: CASTTTETNEQYF. The CDR3 DNA reads as TGTGCCAGCACCACGACAGAAACGAACGAGCAGTACTTC.

The genes are TRBV5-1 and TRBJ2-7, with 9 bases identical to TRBD2. V shed 1 base, J shed 0 bases, and the junction held 2 bases outside the gene matches. The CDR3 is 15 residues long. The germline V gene encodes CDR1 SGHRS and CDR2 YFSETQ. The CDR3 sequence: CASSLLAGSSYEQYF. The CDR3 DNA reads TGCGCCAGCAGCTTGCTAGCGGGGAGCTCCTACGAGCAGTACTTC.

The chain carries TRBV7-6 and TRBJ2-3; 9 nucleotides agree with TRBD1. The CDR3 runs 15 residues. Germline V gives CDR1 SGHVS, CDR2 FNYEAQ. Trimming removed 4 bases from V and 3 bases from J; junction bases left unmatched: 5. In DNA form, the CDR3 reads TGTGCCAGCAGCTACCTGACAGGGGGTACAGATACGCAGTATTTT. Protein product: CASSYLTGGTDTQYF.

V usage is TRBV5-8 and J usage is TRBJ2-7, with TRBD1 matching over 9 bases. The germline gives CDR1 SGHTS, CDR2 YDEGEE. This CDR3 spans 14 amino acids. The trim removed 5 bases at V and 2 bases at J, leaving 5 bases unmatched. The DNA of the CDR3 is TGTGCCAGCAGACCCTGGACAGGGGCCTACGAGCAGTACTTC. Residues: CASRPWTGAYEQYF.

CDR3: CASSPLRDNKNIQYF. The DNA for the CDR3 is TGTGCCAGCAGCCCTTTAAGGGACAACAAAAACATTCAGTACTTC. The genes are TRBV4-2 and TRBJ2-4; tentative D call: TRBD1 (6 bases). Germline-derived CDR1 and CDR2 are LGHNA and YNFKEQ. The CDR3 extends over 15 amino acids. Trimming took 4 bases from V and 3 from J, leaving 13 bases between them.

The rearrangement uses TRBV5-1 and TRBJ2-7, with TRBD1 matching 7 bases. Germline V gene sequence: CDR1 SGHRS, CDR2 YFSETQ. The ends lost 4 bases at V and 0 bases at J; junction bases unmatched: 7. The CDR3 extends over 15 amino acids. The CDR3 loop is CASSRTRDSSYEQYF. CDR3 bases: TGCGCCAGCAGCAGAACCCGGGACAGCTCCTACGAGCAGTACTTC.

In its sample, this clone was seen a few times. The gene calls are TRBV29-1 and TRBJ1-1, with D maybe TRBD1 (5 bases). The CDR3 has 16 amino acids. Germline values: CDR1 SQVTM, CDR2 ANQGSEA. Between the trimmed V and J ends, which lost 4 bases and 4 bases, there was a span of 22 bases. The CDR3 bases are TGCAGCGTTGTCAAGGGGTCGGGAGCAAGGGGCACTGAAGCTTTCTTT. The encoded protein is CSVVKGSGARGTEAFF.

V usage is TRBV25-1 and J usage is TRBJ2-7, with TRBD1 identical over 12 bases. The germline V gene encodes CDR1 MGHDK and CDR2 SYGVNS. The CDR3 loop spans 14 amino acids. V lost 6 bases to trimming and J lost 5 bases; unmatched junction nucleotides: 5. DNA of the CDR3: TGTGCCAGCAGCGGGACAGGGGGCAGGAACGAGCAGTACTTC. Amino acids: CASSGTGGRNEQYF.

The chain is built from TRBV10-3 and TRBJ1-1, with D perhaps matching TRBD1 (6 bases). Trimming took off 5 bases at V and 3 bases at J, with 13 bases between the two ends. Germline assignment: CDR1 ENHRY and CDR2 SYGVKD. This CDR3 comprises 14 residues. CDR3 sequence reads: CAISTGLRDTEAFF. For the CDR3, the DNA is TGTGCCATCAGTACAGGGTTACGGGACACTGAAGCTTTCTTT.

This clone was observed a handful of times. The rearrangement joins TRBV4-2 to TRBJ2-5, with D possibly TRBD1 on 5 matching bases. The germline V gene has CDR1 LGHNA and CDR2 YNFKEQ. The length of the CDR3 is 15 residues. Trimming removed 6 bases at V and 4 bases at J, with 18 bases between. The CDR3: CASSERKGSIETQYF. The CDR3 coding sequence is TGTGCCAGCAGTGAACGAAAGGGGTCCATAGAGACCCAGTACTTC.

V and J are TRBV14 and TRBJ1-1; D is possibly TRBD1 (5 bases). V was clipped by 1 base and J by 3 bases, with 15 bases between them. Germline CDR1 and CDR2: SGHDN and FVKESK. CDR3 length: 16 residues. The CDR3, as DNA: TGTGCCAGCAGCCAAGCCCCCGCGTGGGGGGACACTGAAGCTTTCTTT. It is translated as CASSQAPAWGDTEAFF.

The rearrangement links TRBV20-1 to TRBJ2-1; D not resolved. Trimming removed 3 bases from V and 14 bases from J, with 14 bases in between. CDR1 DFQATT and CDR2 SNEGSKA come from the germline V gene (reference sequence). This CDR3 is built from 11 residues. CDR3 sequence: CSASPDVREFF. DNA of the CDR3: TGCAGTGCTAGCCCCGATGTCCGGGAGTTCTTC.